A single sample is the source of the 32 T cell receptor beta chains below, sequenced in a study of regulatory T cells in long-lasting Graves disease. Time point reported: persistent/refractory GD, antithyroid drugs over 5 years with positive TRAb. PBMCs were the source of the RNA used for TCR sequencing. Library construction for TCR beta used iRepertoire HTBI primers and Arm-PCR of CDR3 regions. TCRdb processed the multiplex PCR reads anew with MiXCR; each CDR3 protein has one entry. The table lists over 300,000 distinct CDR3 sequences, around 20% of them singletons. The input for sequencing was peripheral blood mononuclear cells (PBMCs), taken when the disease was refractory, from a patient treated with antithyroid drugs. All receptors derive from a female donor with Graves disease.

This clonotype was detected a few times. A read error may explain this, as a much larger clone is one base away. The rearrangement uses TRBV7-3 and TRBJ2-5; D might be TRBD1 or TRBD2, each matching 7 bases. From germline, CDR1 is SGHTA and CDR2 FQGTGA. This CDR3 spans 14 amino acids. The CDR3: CASSLGLGGQTQHF. As DNA, the CDR3 is TGTGCCAGCAGCTTAGGACTAGGGGGCCAGACCCAGCACTTC.

This clonotype was picked up many times. CDR3 in amino acids: CAWSVQFFGYTF. The CDR3 bases are TGTGCCTGGAGTGTACAGTTCTTTGGCTACACCTTC. The V and J genes are TRBV30 and TRBJ1-2; D remains unclear. The ends were cut back, 0 bases at V and 7 bases at J, with 9 bases in the middle. This CDR3 contains 12 residues. The germline gives CDR1 GTSNPN, CDR2 SVGIG (reference sequence).

The table lists this clonotype with many counts. J is TRBJ2-7 and V is TRBV7-2; possibly TRBD2 for D (7 bases). The CDR3 extends over 16 amino acids. The V end was cut by 1 base, the J end by 4 bases, with 17 bases between. The germline CDR1 and CDR2 sequences are SGHTA and FQGNSA. The CDR3 bases are TGTGCCAGCAGCTTAGTGGGCGGGGGCATACTGTACGAGCAGTACTTC. Translation: CASSLVGGGILYEQYF.

This chain connects TRBV7-2 to TRBJ1-2, with TRBD1 matching over 10 bases. Unmatched junction bases numbered 12, after V lost 5 bases and J lost 0 bases. The CDR3 is 18 amino acids. CDR1 is SGHTA, CDR2 FQGNSA, per germline. This chain's CDR3 is CASSGRDSTGGPNYGYTF. The CDR3 DNA sequence: TGTGCCAGCAGCGGACGAGACTCGACAGGGGGCCCTAACTATGGCTACACCTTC. The full variable domain, its missing parts supplied by reference TRBV7-2 and TRBJ1-2, is GAGVSQSPSNKVTEKGKDVELRCDPISGHTALYWYRQSLGQGLEFLIYFQGNSAPDKSGLPSDRFSAERTGGSVSTLTIQRTQQEDSAVYLCASSGRDSTGGPNYGYTFGSGTRLTVV.

The chain carries TRBV19 and TRBJ2-5, with TRBD2 as a possible D gene (6 bases). Germline CDR1 and CDR2: LNHDA and SQIVND (reference sequence). V was clipped by 1 base and J by 6 bases, with 9 bases between them. The CDR3 loop spans 13 amino acids. In DNA, the CDR3 is TGTGCCAGTAGTATAGGACGGGGGAAGACCCAGTACTTC. This sequence encodes CASSIGRGKTQYF.

This clonotype has more than one count but fewer than ten. V is TRBV20-1 and J is TRBJ1-5; D is possibly TRBD1 (5 bases). CDR3 length equals 16 residues. Germline values: CDR1 DFQATT, CDR2 SNEGSKA (reference sequence). With 0 bases removed from V and 2 bases from J, the gap between germline ends came to 14 bases. The CDR3 nucleotides read TGCAGTGCTAGAGAGGGGAGGGGCGTTGGCAATCAGCCCCAGCATTTT. Its translation is CSAREGRGVGNQPQHF.

This clonotype has more than one count but fewer than ten. This chain links TRBV29-1 with TRBJ2-1, with 13 bases identical to TRBD2. The CDR3 spans 14 residues. V shed 4 bases and J 5 bases; nucleotides not matched to a gene: 2. From germline, CDR1 is SQVTM and CDR2 ANQGSEA. CDR3 in amino acids: CSVGGLAGHNEQFF. The CDR3 nucleotides read TGCAGCGTTGGGGGACTAGCGGGGCACAATGAGCAGTTCTTC.

The chain has TRBV20-1 and TRBJ2-1, with D hard to call. This CDR3 region has 13 residues. The V gene's germline CDR1 is DFQATT and CDR2 SNEGSKA (reference sequence). The ends were cut back, 6 bases at V and 1 base at J, with 10 bases in the middle. CDR3 in DNA: TGCAGTGCCGGTGCGGCGTCCTACAATGAGCAGTTCTTC. It encodes CSAGAASYNEQFF.

This clonotype was observed a handful of times. The rearrangement uses TRBV5-1 and TRBJ1-6; possible D gene TRBD1, 6 bases. Trimming left V 0 bases short and J 7 bases short, with 11 bases between. The V gene's germline CDR1 is SGHRS and CDR2 YFSETQ. The CDR3 contains 15 residues. The CDR3 protein is CASSLETGPNSPLHF. In DNA, the CDR3 is TGCGCCAGCAGCTTGGAGACAGGTCCGAATTCACCCCTCCACTTT.

The genes are TRBV20-1 and TRBJ2-7, with 10 bases fitting TRBD2. Germline assignment: CDR1 DFQATT and CDR2 SNEGSKA (reference sequence). V dropped 0 bases and J dropped 5; count of bases not matched to a gene: 4. The CDR3 covers 14 residues. The CDR3 loop reads CSAREAGGGNEQYF. CDR3 nucleotides: TGCAGTGCTAGAGAAGCGGGAGGGGGGAACGAGCAGTACTTC.

This clonotype was observed many times. The V and J genes are TRBV28 and TRBJ2-5; D possibly uses TRBD1 or TRBD2 (6 bases each). The CDR3 covers 17 residues. Germline lookup yields CDR1 MDHEN and CDR2 SYDVKM. Trimming pared 3 bases from V and 4 bases from J, leaving 21 bases between. The chain's CDR3 is CASSFRIRAGGPETQYF. CDR3 nucleotides: TGTGCCAGCAGTTTCCGCATCCGCGCCGGGGGCCCAGAGACCCAGTACTTC.

This clonotype was picked up many times. The V call is TRBV4-1, the J call TRBJ2-2; D not resolved. Trimming stripped 9 bases from V and 0 bases from J, with 11 bases between. Germline lookup yields CDR1 MGHRA and CDR2 YSYEKL. The CDR3 loop spans 14 amino acids. CDR3 coding DNA: TGCGCCAGTAACATGGTAGCGAACACCGGGGAGCTGTTTTTT. Translating gives CASNMVANTGELFF.

This clonotype appeared a single time. This rearrangement joins TRBV28 to TRBJ2-3, with 14 bases identical to TRBD2. CDR1 is MDHEN, CDR2 SYDVKM, per germline. This CDR3 contains 17 residues. V gave up 3 bases and J gave up 4 bases; unmatched junction bases: 6. CDR3: CASSLRRGLAGADTQYF. In nucleotides, the CDR3 is TGTGCCAGCAGTTTGAGAAGGGGACTAGCGGGAGCAGATACGCAGTATTTT.

The chain employs TRBV19 and TRBJ1-6; no reliable D call. With 3 bases removed from V and 4 bases from J, the gap between germline ends came to 19 bases. Germline loops: CDR1 LNHDA, CDR2 SQIVND (reference sequence). The CDR3 consists of 18 residues. The CDR3 nucleotides are TGTGCCAGTAGTATCGGGGTACTTAGGGAGAGGTATAATTCACCCCTCCACTTT. This codes for CASSIGVLRERYNSPLHF.

This clonotype has at least ten counts. The chain links TRBV7-2 to TRBJ2-7, with TRBD2 matching over 9 bases. This CDR3 has 15 amino acids. The trim removed 2 bases at V and 0 bases at J, leaving 2 bases unmatched. Germline assignment: CDR1 SGHTA and CDR2 FQGNSA. The CDR3 spells CASSLRAGGSYEQYF. CDR3 DNA sequence: TGTGCCAGCAGCTTAAGAGCGGGGGGCTCCTACGAGCAGTACTTC.

CDR3 in amino acids: CASSSRTGTYYGYTF. The CDR3 bases are TGTGCCAGCAGTTCGCGGACAGGGACCTACTATGGCTACACCTTC. J is TRBJ1-2 and V is TRBV6-5; TRBD1 matches 8 bases. With 4 bases clipped from V and 3 bases from J, the junction kept 7 bases outside the gene matches. Per germline, CDR1 MNHEY and CDR2 SVGAGI. The CDR3 is made up of 15 amino acids.

This chain uses TRBV6-1 with TRBJ1-5; 7 bases are a match to TRBD1. Trimming took 2 bases from V and 6 from J; bases not matched to a gene: 4. The CDR3 has 14 residues. In germline, CDR1 is MNHNS, CDR2 SASEGT. The CDR3 DNA reads TGTGCCAGCAGTGAATACGCAGGGGGTCAGCCCCAGCATTTT. This encodes CASSEYAGGQPQHF.

CDR3 residues: CASSELHMNTEAFF. CDR3 DNA sequence: TGTGCCAGCAGTGAGTTACACATGAACACTGAAGCTTTCTTT. The rearrangement uses TRBV6-1 and TRBJ1-1; the D is unclear. The V end was cut by 3 bases, the J end by 0 bases, with 8 bases between. There are 14 residues in the CDR3. Germline CDR1 MNHNS, CDR2 SASEGT.

The J gene is TRBJ2-6, the V gene TRBV30, with D possibly matching TRBD1 (5 bases). This CDR3 comprises 14 residues. Between the trimmed V and J ends, which lost 2 bases and 1 base, there was a span of 6 bases. CDR1 is GTSNPN, CDR2 SVGIG, per germline (reference sequence). The CDR3 DNA reads TGTGCCTGGAGTAAGGGGTCTGGGGCCAACGTCCTGACTTTC. Protein: CAWSKGSGANVLTF. Based on the CDR3 plus reference TRBV30 and TRBJ2-6, the full variable domain is SQTIHQWPATLVQPVGSPLSLECTVEGTSNPNLYWYRQAAGRGLQLLFYSVGIGQISSEVPQNLSASRPQDRQFILSSKKLLLSDSGFYLCAWSKGSGANVLTFGAGSRLTVL.

Ten or more counts support this clonotype. The chain joins TRBV2 to TRBJ1-2; D unresolved. V was shortened by 6 bases and J by 7 bases, with 21 bases between the two germline ends. The CDR3 runs to 15 residues. Germline assignment: CDR1 SNHLY and CDR2 FYNNEI. The chain's CDR3 is CASSPSDGGYGGYTF. The CDR3 DNA reads as TGTGCCAGCAGCCCCAGCGACGGAGGGTACGGTGGCTACACCTTC.

The chain uses TRBV7-9 and TRBJ2-2; D perhaps matches TRBD2 (6 bases). Trimming removed 5 bases from V and 5 bases from J, with 9 bases in between. The CDR3 covers 13 residues. Germline CDR1 reads SEHNR; CDR2 reads FQNEAQ (reference sequence). Written as DNA, the CDR3 is TGTGCCAGCAGCCCGGAGGGGACCGGGGAGCTGTTTTTT. Its translation is CASSPEGTGELFF.

This clonotype was counted ten times or more. The chain combines TRBV18 with TRBJ2-5; the D gene is possibly TRBD1 (6 bases). This CDR3 comprises 14 residues. V gave up 1 base and J gave up 5 bases, with 11 bases separating them. CDR1 KGHSH and CDR2 LQKENI come from the germline V gene. The CDR3 nucleotides read TGTGCCAGCTCACCACGAGACAGGCCCGAGACCCAGTACTTC. Protein: CASSPRDRPETQYF.

On this clonotype: One junction end does not reproduce the germline sequence, and a read error may be involved. The chain joins TRBV19 to TRBJ1-2, with a weak D call TRBD1 (5 bases). This CDR3 has 13 amino acids. Germline V gives CDR1 LNHDA, CDR2 SQIVND (reference sequence). The CDR3 reads CVSTPGLNYGYTF. The CDR3 DNA reads TGTGTCAGTACCCCAGGGCTAAACTATGGCTACACCTTC.

This clonotype was found many times. V is TRBV2 and J is TRBJ1-4; the D is unclear. There are 15 residues in the CDR3. Germline-derived CDR1 and CDR2 are SNHLY and FYNNEI. Trimming shortened V by 4 bases and J by 0 bases, and 9 bases separated the two germline ends. This chain's CDR3 is CASSVTGATNEKLFF. The CDR3 nucleotides are TGTGCCAGCAGTGTAACGGGCGCAACTAATGAAAAACTGTTTTTT.

Only a few counts were recorded for this clonotype. V gene TRBV12-3 or TRBV12-4 combines with J gene TRBJ1-1; 8 bases match TRBD1. J gave up 5 bases and V 3 bases, and 8 bases lay outside the gene matches. The CDR3 runs 15 residues. For the CDR3, the DNA is TGTGCCAGCAGTTTGTGGACAGGGTTAGTAACTGAAGCTTTCTTT. It is translated as CASSLWTGLVTEAFF.

This clonotype was observed at least ten times. The rearrangement uses TRBV28 and TRBJ2-7, with TRBD2 matching over 9 bases. Per the germline V gene, CDR1 is MDHEN and CDR2 is SYDVKM. The CDR3 has 14 amino acids. V lost 1 base to trimming and J lost 5 bases; unmatched junction nucleotides: 3. The CDR3 DNA reads as TGTGCCAGCAGTTTATTGACTAGCGGACACGAGCAGTACTTC. Its translation: CASSLLTSGHEQYF.

A word on this clonotype: This clone may be a read error of a much larger clone one base away. The chain combines TRBV24-1 with TRBJ1-4; D may be TRBD1 (6 bases). CDR1 and CDR2 from the germline V gene are KGHDR and SFDVKD. There are 13 residues in the CDR3. CDR3 in amino acids: CATSGHGGEKLLF. CDR3 DNA: TGTGCCACCAGTGGTCACGGGGGCGAAAAACTGCTTTTT.

This clonotype was recorded a few times. V is TRBV29-1 and J is TRBJ1-1, with a possible D match to TRBD1 (5 bases). Trimming left V 2 bases short and J 4 bases short, with 11 bases between. The CDR3 runs 13 residues. The germline CDR1 and CDR2 sequences are SQVTM and ANQGSEA. The CDR3: CSVELGEGTEAFF. The DNA of the CDR3 is TGCAGCGTTGAATTGGGGGAGGGCACTGAAGCTTTCTTT. Full variable domain (remainder filled in from reference TRBV29-1 and TRBJ1-1): SAVISQKPSRDICQRGTSLTIQCQVDSQVTMMFWYRQQPGQSLTLIATANQGSEATYESGFVIDKFPISRPNLTFSTLTVSNMSPEDSSIYLCSVELGEGTEAFFGQGTRLTVV.

This clonotype was seen many times. The chain joins TRBV11-2 to TRBJ2-4, with 8 bases identical to TRBD1. V lost 1 base and J lost 9; bases outside the gene matches: 5. The CDR3 spans 14 residues. CDR1 is SGHAT and CDR2 is FQNNGV in the germline V gene. The CDR3, as DNA: TGTGCCAGCAGCTTAGGCAGGGGGCAAGGCATTCAGTACTTC. Encoded protein: CASSLGRGQGIQYF.

The chain couples TRBV5-1 to TRBJ2-7; D unresolved. Per the germline V gene, CDR1 is SGHRS and CDR2 is YFSETQ. The CDR3 totals 14 residues. Trimming took 0 bases from V and 0 from J, leaving 7 bases between them. The DNA of the CDR3 is TGCGCCAGCAGCTTGGAGGTCTTCTCCTACGAGCAGTACTTC. It encodes CASSLEVFSYEQYF.

This clonotype was observed many times. The rearrangement uses TRBV9 and TRBJ2-5; 12 bases are shared with TRBD1. This CDR3 spans 15 amino acids. Germline CDR1 SGDLS, CDR2 YYNGEE. J was trimmed by 7 bases and V by 0 bases; bases with no gene match: 4. The CDR3 coding sequence is TGTGCCAGCAGCGTAGAAGGGACAGGGGGCGGGACCCAGTACTTC. This codes for CASSVEGTGGGTQYF.

This clonotype occurred many times. V is TRBV10-3 and J is TRBJ2-5, with D unresolved. Per germline, CDR1 ENHRY and CDR2 SYGVKD. This CDR3 has 13 amino acids. V was trimmed by 4 bases and J by 2 bases, leaving 8 bases between them. CDR3 nucleotides: TGTGCCATCAGTGGGAACCAGCAAGAGACCCAGTACTTC. Encoded protein: CAISGNQQETQYF.